This T cell receptor beta chain was captured in a study of cytomegalovirus exposure and HLA in healthy donors. Turning to the study itself: Genetic ancestry analysis placed approximately 79% of the 300 to 500 donors that were genotyped in the Caucasian-associated cluster.

Primers included in the PCR were 60 Vbeta and 13 Jbeta primers. Clones were read by immunoSEQ multiplex PCR, and TCRdb kept only the in-frame ones, dropping some. Its table lists 65,000 to 90,000 clones. Trimming removed 4 bases from V and 1 base from J; junction bases left unmatched: 14. The CDR3 is 19 residues long. CDR1 is SGHTA, CDR2 FQGTGA, per germline. The TCR comes from a female donor in good health and CMV-seropositive. Material: PBMCs. The V and J genes are TRBV7-3 and TRBJ2-3, with 10 bases aligning to TRBD2. Here the CDR3 reads CASSSLGISGGLGTDTQYF. DNA of the CDR3: TGTGCCAGCAGCTCGTTGGGGATTAGCGGGGGGCTCGGCACAGATACGCAGTATTTT. The complete variable domain, with remaining parts taken from reference TRBV7-3 and TRBJ2-3, reads GAGVSQTPSNKVTEKGKYVELRCDPISGHTALYWYRQSLGQGPEFLIYFQGTGAADDSGLPNDRFFAVRPEGSVSTLKIQRTERGDSAVYLCASSSLGISGGLGTDTQYFGPGTRLTVL.